This T cell receptor beta chain stems from a study of T cells expressing NK-cell markers. Looking at the study overall: HCMV serostatus: seven of eight sequenced donors positive, one negative. Study results and caveats: These same clonotypes (in a few donors) also led the CD3+CD56-NKG2C+ fraction. For several donors, the dominant NKG2C+ clonotypes made up about 1.0-8% of their CD8+ T cells. Expanded NKG2C+ T cell clones were not confirmed as HCMV-specific.

Germline CDR1 reads SGHDT; CDR2 reads YYEEEE. This CDR3 spans 12 amino acids. TCRdb re-called the 5' RACE reads; every CDR3 protein appears as one record, without DNA. The sample includes around 280,000 distinct CDR3 sequences. Comments on this clonotype: The target antigen is unknown.

The sample consisted of blood T cells: a sorted CD56 or NKG2C T cell subset, CD4+ or CD8+ T cells, or bulk PBMC T cells (not recorded which). The TCR comes from a man younger than 30 in good health. The rearrangement links TRBV5-6 to TRBJ1-4. The CDR3 here is CASSLTEEKLFF.